These 14 T cell receptor beta chains came from one sample sequenced in a study of T cells in Graves' hyperthyroidism and ophthalmopathy. Using RNA transcripts as the source, TCR beta CDR3 regions were amplified. Primed by the HTBI set, a first-round RT-PCR was run on the TCR CDR3. TCRdb re-called the multiplex PCR reads with MiXCR, one entry per CDR3 protein. Of about 400,000 distinct CDR3 sequences listed, roughly 14% are singletons. Sequencing was done on a sample of blood. The origin of the receptors is a young woman with Graves' hyperthyroidism.

There are many counts of this clonotype. The rearrangement uses TRBV11-1 and TRBJ2-7, with 7 bases aligning to TRBD1. This CDR3 spans 13 amino acids. The J segment lost 7 bases and the V segment lost 3 bases, leaving 6 bases of the junction unmatched. Germline-derived CDR1 and CDR2 are SGHAT and FQDESV (reference sequence). CDR3 loop: CASSFDRVGEQYF. In DNA, the CDR3 is TGTGCCAGCAGCTTTGACAGGGTTGGGGAGCAGTACTTC.

This clonotype was recorded many times. This chain links TRBV7-2 with TRBJ1-4; 7 positions match TRBD1. Per the germline V gene, CDR1 is SGHTA and CDR2 is FQGNSA. This CDR3 contains 16 residues. The junction had 9 bases not matched to a gene; V was cut back by 5 bases and J by 3 bases. CDR3 DNA sequence: TGTGCCAGCAGCAGACGACCTACAGGGGCTAATGAAAAACTGTTTTTT. Protein sequence: CASSRRPTGANEKLFF.

The chain uses TRBV28 and TRBJ2-7, with TRBD1 matching over 7 bases. Looked up from germline, CDR1 is MDHEN and CDR2 is SYDVKM. V dropped 8 bases and J dropped 7; count of bases not matched to a gene: 14. The CDR3 has 14 residues. The CDR3 nucleotides read TGTGCCAGCTCTCCAGGGGGAATTTTGGGAGAGCAGTACTTC. This translates into CASSPGGILGEQYF. The variable domain in full, with the rest retrieved from reference TRBV28 and TRBJ2-7, is DVKVTQSSRYLVKRTGEKVFLECVQDMDHENMFWYRQDPGLGLRLIYFSYDVKMKEKGDIPEGYSVSREKKERFSLILESASTNQTSMYLCASSPGGILGEQYFGPGTRLTVT.

The J gene is TRBJ2-3, the V gene TRBV9; D gene unclear. The CDR3 length is 13 residues. V was clipped by 2 bases and J by 2 bases, with 6 bases between them. Germline V CDR1 and CDR2: SGDLS, YYNGEE. The CDR3 DNA reads TGTGCCAGCAGCGTGAGAATCACAGATACGCAGTATTTT. Translating gives CASSVRITDTQYF.

This clonotype was detected ten times or more. The chain links TRBV20-1 to TRBJ1-4; a possible D gene is TRBD1 (6 bases). Germline V lookup: CDR1 DFQATT, CDR2 SNEGSKA (reference sequence). V gave up 0 bases and J gave up 0 bases, with 8 bases separating them. There are 15 residues in the CDR3. CDR3 bases: TGCAGTGCTAGAGATAAGGGGGCAACTAATGAAAAACTGTTTTTT. Translating it yields CSARDKGATNEKLFF.

This clonotype occurred many times. V and J are TRBV10-1 and TRBJ2-7; D might be TRBD1 (6 bases). The germline V and J ends were trimmed by 3 bases and 5 bases, with 11 bases remaining between them. This CDR3 is 13 amino acids long. Germline-derived CDR1 and CDR2 are WNHNN and SYGVQD (reference sequence). CDR3 DNA: TGCGCCAGCAGTGATGGTCAGGGGAACGAGCAGTACTTC. Its translation: CASSDGQGNEQYF.

This clonotype was counted ten times or more. The chain carries TRBV10-3 and TRBJ2-3; TRBD2 aligns across 8 bases. This CDR3 spans 17 amino acids. V dropped 10 bases and J dropped 4; count of bases not matched to a gene: 19. CDR1 and CDR2 (germline): ENHRY, SYGVKD. The CDR3 DNA sequence: TGTGCCACCACCCCGGGAGTAGCGGGAATTGCAGCAGATACGCAGTATTTT. Protein product: CATTPGVAGIAADTQYF.

V usage is TRBV20-1 and J usage is TRBJ1-1; D is unclear. Trimming pared 4 bases from V and 4 bases from J, leaving 13 bases between. The CDR3 extends over 13 amino acids. Germline V gene data show CDR1 as DFQATT and CDR2 as SNEGSKA (reference sequence). The CDR3 loop reads CSANKVLSTEAFF. Written as DNA, the CDR3 is TGCAGTGCTAACAAGGTTTTAAGCACTGAAGCTTTCTTT.

This clonotype was recorded many times. The genes are TRBV12-3 or TRBV12-4 and TRBJ2-3, with 10 bases matching TRBD2. V was clipped by 6 bases and J by 2 bases; unmatched bases: 2. The CDR3 runs to 14 residues. The CDR3 protein is CASRLAGFTDTQYF. Here the CDR3 DNA reads TGTGCCAGCAGACTAGCGGGGTTCACAGATACGCAGTATTTT.

The chain carries TRBV12-3 or TRBV12-4 and TRBJ2-3, with 10 positions matching TRBD2. The V and J ends lost 4 bases and 4 bases, in that order; junction bases with no gene match: 14. CDR3 length equals 18 residues. CDR3 coding DNA: TGTGCCAGCAGTTCCCCCCTTGTGAGCGGGGGGGCCCCAGATACGCAGTATTTT. This encodes CASSSPLVSGGAPDTQYF.

Ten or more counts support this clonotype. V gene TRBV12-3 or TRBV12-4 combines with J gene TRBJ2-7; 9 nucleotides match TRBD1. The CDR3 length is 15 residues. The trim removed 3 bases at V and 6 bases at J, leaving 9 bases unmatched. The DNA of the CDR3 is TGTGCCAGCAGTTTTGCACAGGGGGCCGGATCCGAGCAGTACTTC. Protein sequence: CASSFAQGAGSEQYF.

This clonotype has ten or more counts. This chain uses TRBV10-3 with TRBJ2-3; 7 positions agree with TRBD2. Germline CDR1 and CDR2: ENHRY and SYGVKD. The CDR3 has 15 amino acids. J lost 4 bases, V lost 8 bases, and 12 bases had no gene match. DNA of the CDR3: TGTGCCATCCTCGCGAAGATGGGGAGGGCAGATACGCAGTATTTT. Amino acids: CAILAKMGRADTQYF.

This clonotype was seen repeatedly, ten times or more. J is TRBJ1-4 and V is TRBV7-2, with 7 positions matching TRBD1. Trimming removed 3 bases from V and 4 bases from J; junction bases left unmatched: 5. Germline V gene data show CDR1 as SGHTA and CDR2 as FQGNSA. The CDR3 covers 15 residues. The DNA for the CDR3 is TGTGCCAGCAGCTTTCAGGGGGGCGTTAATGAAAAACTGTTTTTT. As protein: CASSFQGGVNEKLFF.

This clonotype appeared many times. The rearrangement joins TRBV7-9 to TRBJ1-5, with 9 bases lining up with TRBD1. Germline loops: CDR1 SEHNR, CDR2 FQNEAQ (reference sequence). The CDR3 contains 15 residues. The trim removed 5 bases at V and 6 bases at J, leaving 8 bases unmatched. CDR3 residues: CASSLGTGGFQPQHF. The CDR3 nucleotides are TGTGCCAGCAGCCTCGGAACAGGGGGCTTTCAGCCCCAGCATTTT.